The 32 T cell receptor beta chains reported below all come from one sample, sequenced in a study of T-cell reconstitution after alpha-beta-depleted transplantation in children. It was with unique molecular identifiers that the TCRbeta library was prepared. TCRdb redid the calling of the PCR reads with MiXCR, one entry per CDR3 protein. The sample holds more than 90,000 distinct CDR3 sequences, 7% to 9% seen once. The sample consisted of PBMCs from the stem cell graft donor, taken from the stem cell graft. These receptors were collected from a human donor who donated a stem cell graft to a child with congenital amegakaryocytic thrombocytopenia.

This clonotype was seen many times. The CDR3 sequence is CASRNPQGGAGELFF. CDR3 in DNA: TGTGCCAGCAGGAATCCACAGGGTGGGGCCGGGGAGCTGTTTTTT. V is TRBV7-2 and J is TRBJ2-2, with D possibly matching TRBD1 (6 bases). Germline CDR1 reads SGHTA; CDR2 reads FQGNSA. V was cut by 6 bases and J by 6 bases, with 17 bases left in between. This CDR3 contains 15 residues.

At least ten counts were recorded for this clonotype. J is TRBJ2-7 and V is TRBV5-1, with TRBD2 matching 8 bases. The junction had 8 bases not matched to a gene; V was cut back by 0 bases and J by 6 bases. The CDR3 loop spans 15 amino acids. The germline gives CDR1 SGHRS, CDR2 YFSETQ. CDR3 amino acids: CASSLGGGLSSEQYF. The DNA for the CDR3 is TGCGCCAGCAGCTTGGGCGGGGGGCTTTCTTCCGAGCAGTACTTC.

This clonotype has at least ten counts. Written as DNA, the CDR3 is TGCAGCGTTGATACTAGCGGGCTCACAGATACGCAGTATTTT. It specifies CSVDTSGLTDTQYF. The chain joins TRBV29-1 to TRBJ2-3; 9 bases map to TRBD2. Trimming took 3 bases from V and 2 from J; bases not matched to a gene: 3. In germline, CDR1 is SQVTM, CDR2 ANQGSEA. The CDR3 loop spans 14 amino acids.

This clonotype occurred many times. The chain has TRBV7-2 and TRBJ2-5; TRBD1 might be the D (5 bases). Germline-derived CDR1 and CDR2 are SGHTA and FQGNSA. The CDR3 covers 16 residues. V was clipped by 2 bases and J by 5 bases, with 18 bases between them. The CDR3 DNA follows: TGTGCCAGCAGCTTAAATATGGGGCAACCCGTGGAGACCCAGTACTTC. As protein: CASSLNMGQPVETQYF.

The rearrangement joins TRBV4-1 to TRBJ1-2; unclear D gene. Trimming shortened V by 3 bases and J by 1 base, and 9 bases separated the two germline ends. The V gene's germline CDR1 is MGHRA and CDR2 YSYEKL. The CDR3 is 14 amino acids. Here the CDR3 DNA reads TGCGCCAGCAGCCACCTCCGGAGTAACTATGGCTACACCTTC. The encoded protein is CASSHLRSNYGYTF.

The table lists this clonotype with many counts. The rearrangement joins TRBV20-1 to TRBJ2-3; either TRBD1 or TRBD2 may supply D (5 bases each). Trimming pared 2 bases from V and 2 bases from J, leaving 23 bases between. CDR3 length: 18 residues. The germline gives CDR1 DFQATT, CDR2 SNEGSKA (reference sequence). CDR3 protein: CSARPLGTGRQNTDTQYF. The CDR3 DNA follows: TGCAGTGCTAGACCCCTAGGGACCGGACGGCAGAACACAGATACGCAGTATTTT.

This clonotype occurred many times. The CDR3 here is CASSLGLAGANTGELFF. In DNA form, the CDR3 reads TGTGCCAGCAGCCTGGGACTAGCGGGGGCAAACACCGGGGAGCTGTTTTTT. The chain links TRBV5-6 to TRBJ2-2, with 14 bases that match TRBD2. Germline values: CDR1 SGHDT, CDR2 YYEEEE. The length of the CDR3 is 17 residues. Unmatched junction bases numbered 4, after V lost 4 bases and J lost 2 bases.

This rearrangement joins TRBV12-3 or TRBV12-4 to TRBJ2-3; 13 bases fit TRBD2. CDR3 size: 18 residues. V dropped 5 bases and J dropped 5; count of bases not matched to a gene: 13. CDR3 nucleotide sequence: TGTGCCAGCAGTCTCGACCGGAGACTAGCGGGGGGAGGAGATACGCAGTATTTT. It codes for CASSLDRRLAGGGDTQYF.

This clonotype was observed many times. The CDR3: CSASPVFETGKSPLHF. For the CDR3, the DNA is TGCAGTGCTAGTCCGGTCTTCGAGACAGGGAAATCACCCCTCCACTTT. The chain carries TRBV20-1 and TRBJ1-6; 7 positions agree with TRBD1. With V trimmed by 3 bases and J by 10 bases, 15 bases remained unmatched. CDR3 length: 16 residues. The germline gives CDR1 DFQATT, CDR2 SNEGSKA (reference sequence).

This clonotype was counted a few times. This rearrangement joins TRBV20-1 to TRBJ2-3; D possibly uses TRBD1 or TRBD2 (5 bases each). CDR1 and CDR2 (germline): DFQATT, SNEGSKA (reference sequence). The CDR3 runs to 14 residues. Deletions cut 8 bases from V and 0 bases from J, with 15 bases between. This chain's CDR3 is CSSGAGLSTDTQYF. For the CDR3, the DNA is TGCAGTTCCGGGGCCGGGCTAAGCACAGATACGCAGTATTTT.

This clonotype was observed many times. The chain carries TRBV6-1 and TRBJ1-6; maybe TRBD1 (5 bases). This CDR3 is 16 amino acids long. The ends were cut back, 2 bases at V and 5 bases at J, with 13 bases in the middle. Germline CDR1 MNHNS, CDR2 SASEGT. The CDR3 region has the DNA TGTGCCAGCAGTGAACTAACAGGACCCCATAATTCACCCCTCCACTTT. It is translated as CASSELTGPHNSPLHF.

The chain is built from TRBV27 and TRBJ2-1; 8 bases line up with TRBD2. CDR1 is MNHEY, CDR2 SMNVEV, per germline (reference sequence). J gave up 6 bases and V 5 bases, and 9 bases lay outside the gene matches. This CDR3 has 15 residues. The CDR3 nucleotides are TGTGCCAGCAGTCCCCCCGGGAGGGCGAGCAATGAGCAGTTCTTC. Translating it yields CASSPPGRASNEQFF.

This clonotype was counted at least ten times. The rearrangement links TRBV6-5 to TRBJ1-1, with 9 nucleotides matching TRBD1. The CDR3 has 14 amino acids. The ends lost 7 bases at V and 6 bases at J; junction bases unmatched: 9. CDR1 and CDR2 (germline): MNHEY, SVGAGI. CDR3 bases: TGTGCCAGCATGCGGGTACAGGGGGCATCTGAAGCTTTCTTT. This gives the protein CASMRVQGASEAFF.

This clonotype was observed at least ten times. CDR3 sequence: CASSPGQSFYEQYF. The CDR3 nucleotides read TGTGCCAGCAGCCCCGGGCAGTCCTTCTACGAGCAGTACTTC. This sequence joins TRBV6-1 and TRBJ2-7; D is uncertain. This CDR3 spans 14 amino acids. CDR1 is MNHNS and CDR2 is SASEGT in the germline V gene. The V and J ends lost 6 bases and 3 bases respectively, with 15 bases between them.

The chain uses TRBV18 and TRBJ1-2, with a tentative D call TRBD1 (5 bases). V was trimmed by 3 bases and J by 4 bases, leaving 15 bases between them. The CDR3 length is 15 residues. The V gene's germline CDR1 is KGHSH and CDR2 LQKENI. The CDR3 is CASSPAQTGLYGYTF. CDR3 DNA: TGTGCCAGCTCACCGGCACAGACGGGGCTCTATGGCTACACCTTC.

The genes are TRBV2 and TRBJ2-1; TRBD2 might be the D (5 bases). The CDR3 runs 14 residues. The V end was cut by 1 base, the J end by 8 bases, with 12 bases between. Germline loops: CDR1 SNHLY, CDR2 FYNNEI. The DNA of the CDR3 is TGTGCCAGCAGTGAAGTATCGGGGAAGTATGAGCAGTTCTTC. It yields the protein CASSEVSGKYEQFF.

The table lists this clonotype with many counts. This chain connects TRBV20-1 to TRBJ2-7, with D tentatively TRBD1 (6 bases). Trimming shortened V by 3 bases and J by 2 bases, and 14 bases separated the two germline ends. CDR3 length: 14 residues. The V gene's germline CDR1 is DFQATT and CDR2 SNEGSKA (reference sequence). The CDR3 spells CSASGDTYPYEQYF. The CDR3, as DNA: TGCAGTGCTAGTGGGGACACCTACCCCTACGAGCAGTACTTC.

Points on this clonotype: A much more abundant neighbour one base away suggests this may be a read error. The chain has TRBV15 and TRBJ1-3, with a weak D call TRBD1 (5 bases). Germline CDR1 LNHNV, CDR2 YYDKDF (reference sequence). V dropped 0 bases and J dropped 4 bases, with 16 bases sitting between them. The CDR3 has 17 residues. In DNA form, the CDR3 reads TGTGCCACCAGCAGAGAGTTGCCCGGAGGGGCAGGAAACACCATATATTTT. Translation gives CATSRELPGGAGNTIYF.

This clonotype was detected ten times or more. V and J are TRBV5-5 and TRBJ2-7; no firm D call. CDR1 and CDR2 (germline): SGHKS, YYEKEE (reference sequence). CDR3 length equals 16 residues. Trimming took off 0 bases at V and 0 bases at J, with 13 bases between the two ends. DNA of the CDR3: TGTGCCAGCAGCTTGGGTATCCTAACGAGCTCCTACGAGCAGTACTTC. It translates to CASSLGILTSSYEQYF. Together with reference TRBV5-5 and TRBJ2-7, the CDR3 gives the full variable domain: DAGVTQSPTHLIKTRGQQVTLRCSPISGHKSVSWYQQVLGQGPQFIFQYYEKEERGRGNFPDRFSARQFPNYSSELNVNALLLGDSALYLCASSLGILTSSYEQYFGPGTRLTVT.

This clonotype was observed a handful of times. The gene calls are TRBV6-6 and TRBJ2-7, with D perhaps matching TRBD1 or TRBD2 (6 bases each). The V gene's germline CDR1 is MNHNY and CDR2 SVGAGI (reference sequence). Trimming removed 8 bases from V and 4 bases from J, with 12 bases in between. The CDR3 totals 12 residues. The CDR3 DNA is TGTGCCAGCGGAGGGGGTATATACGAGCAGTACTTC. This codes for CASGGGIYEQYF.

This clonotype was seen ten or more times. The chain links TRBV20-1 to TRBJ1-2; D gene uncertain. The CDR3 sequence is 12 residues long. Trimming removed 3 bases from V and 11 bases from J, with 16 bases in between. The germline CDR1 and CDR2 sequences are DFQATT and SNEGSKA (reference sequence). The CDR3 sequence: CSASRERGDYTF. CDR3 nucleotides: TGCAGTGCTAGTCGGGAACGCGGCGATTACACCTTC.

This clonotype showed up many times. The chain employs TRBV12-3 or TRBV12-4 and TRBJ2-7; perhaps TRBD1 as D (6 bases). Trimming removed 5 bases from V and 3 bases from J, with 11 bases in between. The CDR3 runs to 13 residues. The DNA for the CDR3 is TGTGCCAGCAGTGACAGGACAGTCTACGAGCAGTACTTC. Translation gives CASSDRTVYEQYF.

This clonotype was seen more than once but under ten times. The chain's CDR3 is CASSYSGGNTEAFF. CDR3 nucleotide sequence: TGTGCCAGCAGTTACTCCGGCGGGAACACTGAAGCTTTCTTT. J is TRBJ1-1 and V is TRBV6-2 or TRBV6-3; no firm D call. This CDR3 has 14 residues. The germline V gene has CDR1 MNHEY and CDR2 SVGEGT. V was cut by 0 bases and J by 1 base, with 6 bases left in between.

This clonotype was seen many times. The genes are TRBV20-1 and TRBJ1-5; no reliable D call. Per germline, CDR1 DFQATT and CDR2 SNEGSKA (reference sequence). This CDR3 is 13 amino acids long. Trimming left V 1 base short and J 3 bases short, with 7 bases between. The DNA of the CDR3 is TGCAGTGCTAGAGGACCCTTCAATCAGCCCCAGCATTTT. Amino acids: CSARGPFNQPQHF.

This clonotype was recorded many times. The chain is built from TRBV5-4 and TRBJ2-4; TRBD1 agrees at 9 bases. This CDR3 has 13 amino acids. The germline V gene has CDR1 SGHNT and CDR2 YYREEE (reference sequence). V was clipped by 3 bases and J by 7 bases; unmatched bases: 2. In nucleotides, the CDR3 is TGTGCCAGCAGCTGGGACAGGGTGAACATTCAGTACTTC. Translated, it gives CASSWDRVNIQYF. The full variable domain, completed using reference TRBV5-4 and TRBJ2-4, is ETGVTQSPTHLIKTRGQQVTLRCSSQSGHNTVSWYQQALGQGPQFIFQYYREEENGRGNFPPRFSGLQFPNYSSELNVNALELDDSALYLCASSWDRVNIQYFGAGTRLSVL.

This clonotype was seen many times. The V gene is TRBV3-1, the J gene TRBJ2-2; weak D call: TRBD1 (6 bases). CDR3 size: 14 residues. The V gene lost 0 bases and the J gene lost 9 bases, with 11 bases spanning the gap. The germline CDR1 and CDR2 sequences are LGHDT and YNNKEL (reference sequence). Here the CDR3 DNA reads TGTGCCAGCAGCCAAGATAATGGGGGCCGGGAGCTGTTTTTT. It encodes CASSQDNGGRELFF.

This clonotype was detected many times. The chain joins TRBV5-1 to TRBJ1-3; D unclear. The V gene's germline CDR1 is SGHRS and CDR2 YFSETQ. V gave up 2 bases and J gave up 0 bases, with 9 bases separating them. The CDR3 contains 15 residues. The CDR3 region is CASSFGGDSGNTIYF. The CDR3 DNA reads as TGCGCCAGCAGCTTCGGAGGAGACTCTGGAAACACCATATATTTT.

This clonotype was counted ten times or more. This chain links TRBV3-1 with TRBJ2-3, with unresolved D. The germline V and J ends were trimmed by 1 base and 11 bases, with 10 bases remaining between them. The CDR3 is made up of 12 amino acids. Germline CDR1 and CDR2: LGHDT and YNNKEL (reference sequence). Here the CDR3 reads CASSQGHPMQYF. The CDR3 nucleotides are TGTGCCAGCAGCCAAGGCCACCCTATGCAGTATTTT.

This clonotype was counted between two and nine times. This chain uses TRBV7-2 with TRBJ1-5; maybe TRBD1 (5 bases). V dropped 1 base and J dropped 5 bases, with 6 bases sitting between them. Germline V gene lookup returns CDR1 SGHTA and CDR2 FQGNSA. The CDR3 sequence is 13 residues long. The CDR3 protein is CASSLGQYQPQHF. For the CDR3, the DNA is TGTGCCAGCAGCTTAGGACAGTATCAGCCCCAGCATTTT.

Note on this clonotype: A read error may be the cause here, since a much bigger clone is one base away. The J gene is TRBJ2-1, the V gene TRBV9; D is ambiguous. The CDR3 length is 17 residues. CDR1 is SGDLS and CDR2 is YYNGEE in the germline V gene. The CDR3 bases are TGTGCCACCAGCGTACGCTCCGAGAGTGTCGTGAACAATGAGCAGTTCTTC. It specifies CATSVRSESVVNNEQFF. Full variable domain (outside the CDR3, taken from reference TRBV9 and TRBJ2-1): DSGVTQTPKHLITATGQRVTLRCSPRSGDLSVYWYQQSLDQGLQFLIQYYNGEERAKGNILERFSAQQFPDLHSELNLSSLELGDSALYFCATSVRSESVVNNEQFFGPGTRLTVL.

There are many counts of this clonotype. The rearrangement joins TRBV9 to TRBJ1-4; a possible D gene is TRBD1 (6 bases). V was clipped by 4 bases and J by 4 bases, with 17 bases between them. The CDR3 contains 16 residues. Germline V gene sequence: CDR1 SGDLS, CDR2 YYNGEE. In DNA, the CDR3 is TGTGCCAGCAGCCCACAATCAGACAGGTTTAATGAAAAACTGTTTTTT. Protein sequence: CASSPQSDRFNEKLFF.

This clonotype was seen repeatedly, ten times or more. This chain joins TRBV7-2 and TRBJ1-1, with 11 bases fitting TRBD1. The CDR3 has 15 amino acids. Germline-derived CDR1 and CDR2 are SGHTA and FQGNSA. V lost 8 bases and J lost 1; bases outside the gene matches: 6. Written as DNA, the CDR3 is TGTGCCAGCCGCGGGACAGGGGGAGGGAACACTGAAGCTTTCTTT. Its protein is CASRGTGGGNTEAFF.